The present T cell receptor (beta chain) was sequenced within a study of cytomegalovirus exposure and HLA in healthy donors. The wider study: Counted in an early data release were about 85 million unique TCRs from HLA-typed donors. Study results and caveats: In a later analysis, donors in an Asian-associated ancestry cluster reportedly had fewer N-insertions in productive TCRs than the cohort mean.

As for this clone: What it recognizes is unknown.

The study ran its PCR with 60 Vbeta and 13 Jbeta primers. Profiling relied on immunoSEQ multiplex PCR, and the TCRdb table lists in-frame clones only, not all of them. The sample records 140,000 to 150,000 clones, around 66% being singletons. Germline CDR1 reads LNHDA; CDR2 reads SQIVND (reference sequence). The CDR3 runs 18 residues. Trimming took 7 bases from V and 0 from J; bases not matched to a gene: 10. The rearrangement links TRBV19 to TRBJ1-3; 12 bases map to TRBD1. The sample was PBMCs. This receptor was identified in a woman aged 55-75 years in good health and CMV-seronegative. CDR3 nucleotide sequence: TGTGCCAGTACACCGGGACAGGGGGCATTCCTCTCTGGAAACACCATATATTTT. It encodes CASTPGQGAFLSGNTIYF.